These 7 T cell receptor beta chains were sequenced from one sample in a study of OX40 agonist ivuxolimab in advanced cancers. Libraries were made using the immunoSEQ multiplex PCR assay. TCRdb carries this immuneACCESS record with in-frame sequences only. Its versions omit some clonotypes, under half of them owing to an unresolved V gene in the studies checked, with the rest unexplained. Counted in this sample were more than 50,000 clones; 85% of them appeared once. The leading ten clones occupy less than 5.5% of the sample. The sequenced sample was CD4+ or CD8+ T cells sorted from blood, obtained in a trial of the OX40 agonist ivuxolimab. The receptor source for this set is an adult with an advanced solid tumor such as melanoma, head and neck, liver or kidney cancer.

The CDR3 loop reads CASSWGLETPVEQFF. The CDR3 region has the DNA TGCGCCAGCAGCTGGGGACTGGAGACGCCGGTCGAGCAGTTCTTC. This chain uses TRBV4-3 with TRBJ2-1; TRBD2 is a possible D gene (6 bases). The CDR3 has 15 amino acids. Per the germline V gene, CDR1 is LGHNA and CDR2 is YSLEER. V lost 5 bases and J lost 10, with 21 bases in between.

The rearrangement joins TRBV30 to TRBJ1-5; D call uncertain. Trimming took off 1 base at V and 8 bases at J, with 15 bases between the two ends. Germline lookup yields CDR1 GTSNPN and CDR2 SVGIG (reference sequence). The CDR3 has 14 residues. CDR3 sequence reads: CAWSGGSILEPQHF. In nucleotides, the CDR3 is TGTGCCTGGAGTGGCGGCAGTATCCTAGAGCCCCAGCATTTT.

This chain's CDR3 is CASRRDRISYEQYF. CDR3 sequence (DNA): TGTGCCAGCAGGAGGGACAGAATATCCTACGAGCAGTACTTC. The rearrangement uses TRBV5-6 and TRBJ2-7; TRBD1 agrees at 7 bases. The CDR3 is 14 residues long. V lost 5 bases and J lost 1; bases outside the gene matches: 6. The V gene's germline CDR1 is SGHDT and CDR2 YYEEEE.

The sample holds a few counts of this clone. The V and J genes are TRBV4-1 and TRBJ1-5, with D perhaps TRBD1 (6 bases). The germline CDR1 and CDR2 sequences are MGHRA and YSYEKL. V lost 3 bases, J lost 0 bases, and 9 bases lay in between. CDR3 length: 15 residues. CDR3: CASSQYRASNQPQHF. CDR3 coding DNA: TGCGCCAGCAGCCAGTACAGGGCTAGCAATCAGCCCCAGCATTTT.

In its sample, this clone was seen a few times. V usage is TRBV12-5 and J usage is TRBJ2-3; D is undetermined. This CDR3 has 13 residues. V was clipped by 7 bases and J by 3 bases, with 11 bases between them. Germline-derived CDR1 and CDR2 are LGHNT and FRNRAP. CDR3 sequence reads: CASAVEYTDTQYF. The CDR3 bases are TGTGCTAGTGCCGTAGAGTATACAGATACGCAGTATTTT.

The chain combines TRBV18 with TRBJ2-7; 9 bases agree with TRBD1. The CDR3 has 15 residues. Looked up from germline, CDR1 is KGHSH and CDR2 is LQKENI. V lost 2 bases to trimming and J lost 7 bases; unmatched junction nucleotides: 9. The CDR3 coding sequence is TGTGCCAGCTCACCATCGGGGACAGGGTCGGGAGAGCAGTACTTC. Translation: CASSPSGTGSGEQYF.

The chain links TRBV5-6 to TRBJ1-1; 8 bases agree with TRBD1. The trim removed 2 bases at V and 7 bases at J, leaving 4 bases unmatched. The germline gives CDR1 SGHDT, CDR2 YYEEEE. The CDR3 is 13 residues long. CDR3 DNA sequence: TGTGCCAGCAGCTTTCTCAGGGGGCTTGAAGCTTTCTTT. Encoded protein: CASSFLRGLEAFF.